What follows is one T cell receptor beta chain and its context. Which antigen it targets is not known. No clone much larger than this one lies a single base away; base qualities are absent. These data are taken from a study of blood T cell repertoires in COVID-19 (dated by TCRdb to 2020 to 2022). About the investigation overall: The collaborator samples originated in the United States, Italy and Spain and spanned the acute and convalescent phases of COVID-19. The prospective study material was composed of cDNA or gDNA derived from T cells, B-cell-depleted T cells, or PBMCs. The dataset comprised deeply sampled blood TCRbeta repertoires from subjects exposed to, actively infected with, or recovered from COVID-19. A freely available public database, intended as a resource for researchers studying the immune response to SARS-CoV-2, is where the repertoires were released. Samples came from the ongoing ImmuneRACE study (first 160 participants) plus 1,254 subjects from 6 global collaborators. The sample metadata nearly always contained a de-identified subject ID, COVID-19 status, age in years and sex. Where HLA class I and class II types were available, the types were taken from metadata supplied by the sample provider, not from assay-based typing. Points the paper makes about the study in general: The amount of clinical and demographic metadata varied by source and participant and was provided uncurated.

Each collaborating institution followed its own protocols to collect whole blood in K2EDTA tubes. For TCRbeta analysis, collaborator samples were shipped as frozen whole blood, as isolated PBMCs, or as DNA extracted from either sample type. The immunoSEQ Assay, a bias-controlled multiplex PCR, was used to amplify TCRbeta CDR3 regions from genomic DNA. The authors processed their data as follows. Nucleated cell counts per sample were estimated from amplification of reference gene primers within the assay. To quantify the absolute abundance of each unique TCRbeta CDR3 rearrangement, sequence reads were collapsed and filtered. Productive Simpson clonality was computed per sample as the square root of Simpson's diversity index over productive rearrangements. What TCRdb holds here is the immuneACCESS table cut down to in-frame rearrangements. Part of the clones is not present; checked against another copy, under half of the missing clones reflect an unresolved V gene, and the others are unexplained. Clone size and V and J calls were adopted from that table, with D and trimming inferred from the DNA. The sample table holds 15,000 to 20,000 clones, of which approximately 80% were seen once. The ten biggest clones cover around 5.6% of the sample.

Sequencing used peripheral blood. The clonotype comes from a human donor in a cohort sampled during active COVID-19.

The CDR3 region: CASSKDGNYGYTF. The DNA sequence is as follows: TGTGCCAGCAGCAAGGACGGGAATTATGGCTACACCTTC. The chain joins TRBV5-4 to TRBJ1-2, with an unclear D gene assignment. V is cut by 4 bases and J by 5 bases, and the space between the germline ends is 12 bases. Reading from cysteine to phenylalanine, the CDR3 counts 13 amino acids. Only the CDR3 DNA stays, 39 bases, in frame from base 1. CDR1 and CDR2 are read off the germline V gene (reference sequence) as SGHNT and YYREEE.